This TCR beta chain comes out of a study of OX40 agonist ivuxolimab in advanced cancers. To note about this clone: Its antigen remains unidentified.

Points from the study as a whole: The work left the antigen specificity of expanded peripheral T cells undetermined. Relative to CD4+ cells, CD8+ T cells on average had more expanded clones.

Using immunoSEQ multiplex PCR, the repertoire was profiled, and TCRdb retains in-frame clones only, with some absent. The table shows about 99,000 clones, with 94% occurring only once. With 3 bases removed from V and 0 bases from J, the gap between germline ends came to 10 bases. Germline V lookup: CDR1 KGHSH, CDR2 LQKENI. CDR3 length: 15 residues. This chain uses TRBV18 with TRBJ2-3, with D uncertain. This TCR derives from an adult with an advanced solid tumor such as melanoma, head and neck, liver or kidney cancer. Sample: CD4+ or CD8+ T cells sorted from blood, taken in a trial of the OX40 agonist ivuxolimab. CDR3 loop: CASSPQESSTDTQYF. The CDR3 bases are TGTGCCAGCTCACCGCAGGAAAGTAGCACAGATACGCAGTATTTT.